This T cell receptor beta chain was sequenced for a study of cytomegalovirus exposure and HLA in healthy donors. The PCR employed 60 Vbeta primers together with 13 Jbeta primers. This table comes from immunoSEQ multiplex PCR, and its TCRdb copy is limited to in-frame clones, with some not included. In all, the sample yields about 72,000 clones. V lost 7 bases, J lost 9 bases, and 16 bases lay in between. Germline loops: CDR1 MNHNS, CDR2 SASEGT. The CDR3 loop spans 14 amino acids. The sample consisted of PBMCs. This chain connects TRBV6-1 to TRBJ1-6; perhaps TRBD1 as D (6 bases). This clonotype was sampled from a man aged 40-55 years in good health and CMV-seronegative. CDR3 amino acids: CASNTQGGGSPLHF. CDR3 DNA: TGTGCCAGCAACACACAGGGCGGTGGTTCACCCCTCCACTTT.